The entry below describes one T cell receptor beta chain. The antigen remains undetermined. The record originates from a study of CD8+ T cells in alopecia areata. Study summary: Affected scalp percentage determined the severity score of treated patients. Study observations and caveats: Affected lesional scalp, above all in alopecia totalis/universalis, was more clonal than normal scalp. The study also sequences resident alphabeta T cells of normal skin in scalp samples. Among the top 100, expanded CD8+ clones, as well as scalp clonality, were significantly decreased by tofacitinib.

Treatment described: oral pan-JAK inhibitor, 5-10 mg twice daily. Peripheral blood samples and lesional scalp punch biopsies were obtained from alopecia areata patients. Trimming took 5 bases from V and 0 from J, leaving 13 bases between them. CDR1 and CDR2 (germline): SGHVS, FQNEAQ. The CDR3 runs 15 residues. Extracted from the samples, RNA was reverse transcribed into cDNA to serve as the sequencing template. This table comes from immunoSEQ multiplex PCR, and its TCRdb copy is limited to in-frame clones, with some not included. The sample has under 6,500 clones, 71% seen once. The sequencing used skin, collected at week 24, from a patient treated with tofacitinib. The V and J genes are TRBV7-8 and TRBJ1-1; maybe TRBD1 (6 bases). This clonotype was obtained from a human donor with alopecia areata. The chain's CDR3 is CASSRGQRMNTEAFF. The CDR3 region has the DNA TGTGCCAGCAGCCGCGGACAGCGAATGAACACTGAAGCTTTCTTT.